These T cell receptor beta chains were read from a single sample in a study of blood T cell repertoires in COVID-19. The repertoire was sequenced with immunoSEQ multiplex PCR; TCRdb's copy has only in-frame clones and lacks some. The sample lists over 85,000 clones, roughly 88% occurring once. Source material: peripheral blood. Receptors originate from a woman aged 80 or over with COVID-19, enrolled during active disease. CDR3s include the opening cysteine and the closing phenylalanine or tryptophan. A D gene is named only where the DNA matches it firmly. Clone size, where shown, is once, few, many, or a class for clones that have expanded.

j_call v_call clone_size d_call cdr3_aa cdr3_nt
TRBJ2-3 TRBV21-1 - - CASSKGQRGPTTDTQYF TGTGCCAGCAGCAAAGGGCAGCGGGGGCCGACCACAGATACGCAGTATTTT
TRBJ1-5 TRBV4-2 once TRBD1 CASSQEGDSYQPQHF TGTGCCAGCAGCCAAGAGGGGGACAGCTATCAGCCCCAGCATTTT
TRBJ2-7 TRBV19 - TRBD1 CASSSRQGSYEQYF TGTGCCAGTAGTAGCCGACAGGGTTCCTACGAGCAGTACTTC
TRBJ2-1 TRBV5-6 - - CASSLAGLLSSYNEQFF TGTGCCAGCAGCTTGGCGGGACTTTTGAGCTCCTACAATGAGCAGTTCTTC
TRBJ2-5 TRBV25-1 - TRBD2 CASSEGILAGATQYF TGTGCCAGCAGTGAAGGAATACTAGCGGGAGCGACCCAGTACTTC
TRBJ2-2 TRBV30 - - CAWSVGGTGELFF TGTGCCTGGAGTGTCGGCGGAACCGGGGAGCTGTTTTTT
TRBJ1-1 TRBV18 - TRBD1 CASSPRDRGNSEAFF TGTGCCAGCTCACCGCGGGACAGGGGGAACTCTGAAGCTTTCTTT
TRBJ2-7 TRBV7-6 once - CASSLAVGGSYEQYF TGTGCCAGCAGCTTAGCGGTGGGGGGATCCTACGAGCAGTACTTC
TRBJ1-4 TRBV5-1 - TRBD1 CASSQPGQGIEKLFF TGCGCCAGCAGCCAACCGGGACAGGGAATCGAAAAACTGTTTTTT
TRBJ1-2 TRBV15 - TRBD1 CATSRDRQDRGPGYGYTF TGTGCCACCAGCAGAGATCGTCAGGACAGGGGGCCAGGGTATGGCTACACCTTC
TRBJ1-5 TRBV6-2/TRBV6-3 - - CASSYVERPGQPQHF TGTGCCAGCAGTTACGTGGAACGCCCAGGGCAGCCCCAGCATTTT
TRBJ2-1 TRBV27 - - CASTWGPYNEQFF TGTGCCAGCACCTGGGGCCCTTACAATGAGCAGTTCTTC
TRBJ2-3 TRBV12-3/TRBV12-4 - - CASSASGTDTQYF TGTGCCAGCAGTGCCTCAGGGACAGATACGCAGTATTTT
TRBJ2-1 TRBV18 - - CASSRTRGEQFF TGTGCCAGCTCCCGGACCAGGGGTGAGCAGTTCTTC
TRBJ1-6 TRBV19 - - CASSTRQPYSPLHF TGTGCCAGTAGTACGCGACAGCCATATTCACCCCTCCACTTT
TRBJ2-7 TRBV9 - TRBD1 CASSASTGQGAEQYF TGTGCCAGCAGCGCGAGTACGGGACAGGGCGCCGAGCAGTACTTC
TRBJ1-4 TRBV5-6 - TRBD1 CASSLGQVNEKLFF TGTGCCAGCAGCCTAGGACAGGTTAATGAAAAACTGTTTTTT
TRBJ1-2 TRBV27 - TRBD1 CASSSRDRNYGYTF TGTGCCAGCAGTAGCCGGGACAGAAACTATGGCTACACCTTC
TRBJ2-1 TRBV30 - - CAWSDILNEQFF TGTGCCTGGAGCGACATCTTGAATGAGCAGTTCTTC
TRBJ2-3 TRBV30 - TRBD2 CAWSVSGRSQYF TGTGCCTGGAGTGTAAGCGGGAGGTCCCAGTATTTT
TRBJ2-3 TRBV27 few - CASSWLGSGWADTQYF TGTGCCAGCAGTTGGTTAGGGTCAGGGTGGGCAGATACGCAGTATTTT
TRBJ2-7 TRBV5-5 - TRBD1 CASSLYTGVRSDEQYF TGTGCCAGCAGCCTCTATACAGGGGTGCGGTCGGACGAGCAGTACTTC
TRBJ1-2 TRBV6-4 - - CASSPGGLRYTF TGTGCCAGCAGTCCGGGGGGACTGCGCTACACCTTC
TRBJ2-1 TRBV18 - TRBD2 CASSPLAVSYNEQFF TGTGCCAGCTCACCCCTAGCGGTCTCCTACAATGAGCAGTTCTTC
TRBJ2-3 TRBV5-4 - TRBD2 CASSFGLAGGQGTDTQYF TGTGCCAGCAGCTTTGGACTAGCGGGGGGGCAGGGTACAGATACGCAGTATTTT
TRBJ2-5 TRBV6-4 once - CASSRTPEETQYF TGTGCCAGCTCGCGAACTCCCGAAGAGACCCAGTACTTC
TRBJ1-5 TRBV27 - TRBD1 CASEAGGSNQPQHF TGTGCCAGCGAGGCAGGGGGCTCCAATCAGCCCCAGCATTTT
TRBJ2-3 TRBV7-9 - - CASRPTSTDTQYF TGTGCCAGCAGGCCTACTAGCACAGATACGCAGTATTTT
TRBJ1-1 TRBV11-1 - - CASSSEGVTEAFF TGTGCCAGCAGCTCCGAAGGGGTAACTGAAGCTTTCTTT
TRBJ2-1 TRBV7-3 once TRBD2 CASSLLAGDSYNEQFF TGTGCCAGCAGCTTACTAGCGGGGGACTCCTACAATGAGCAGTTCTTC
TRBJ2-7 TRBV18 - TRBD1 CASSQSRDRGIYEQYF TGTGCCAGCTCTCAAAGCCGGGACAGGGGTATTTACGAGCAGTACTTC
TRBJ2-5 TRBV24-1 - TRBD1 CATSVQGNSETQYF TGTGCCACCAGTGTACAGGGGAATTCGGAGACCCAGTACTTC
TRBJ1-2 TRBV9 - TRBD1 CASSVGPGTGFGYTF TGTGCCAGCAGCGTCGGACCCGGGACAGGGTTTGGCTACACCTTC
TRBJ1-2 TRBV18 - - CASSPATAHQYGYTF TGTGCCAGCTCACCGGCGACAGCGCATCAATATGGCTACACCTTC
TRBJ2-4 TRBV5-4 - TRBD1 CASSPGQGGDIQYF TGTGCCAGCAGCCCGGGACAGGGTGGGGACATTCAGTACTTC
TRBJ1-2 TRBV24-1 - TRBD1 CATSDPGTGFRGYTF TGTGCCACCAGTGACCCCGGGACAGGGTTTCGCGGCTACACCTTC
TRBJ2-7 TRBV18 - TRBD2 CASSPGTSGSDEQYF TGTGCCAGCTCACCTGGGACTAGCGGGAGTGACGAGCAGTACTTC
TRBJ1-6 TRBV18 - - CASSPASGNSPLHF TGTGCCAGCTCACCGGCAAGCGGGAATTCACCCCTCCACTTT
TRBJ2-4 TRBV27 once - CASSGPGFRNIQYF TGTGCCAGCAGTGGACCAGGGTTTCGAAACATTCAGTACTTC
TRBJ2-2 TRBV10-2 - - CASSPTGRSGSNTGELFF TGCGCCAGCAGCCCCACAGGGCGGTCTGGCTCGAACACCGGGGAGCTGTTTTTT
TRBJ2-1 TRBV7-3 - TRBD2 CASSLQASGYNEQFF TGTGCCAGCAGCTTACAGGCTAGCGGCTACAATGAGCAGTTCTTC
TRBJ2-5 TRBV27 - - CASSLHRGGLQETQYF TGTGCCAGCAGTTTGCACAGGGGGGGACTTCAAGAGACCCAGTACTTC
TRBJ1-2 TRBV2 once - CASSESRNYGYTF TGTGCCAGCAGTGAAAGCAGGAACTATGGCTACACCTTC
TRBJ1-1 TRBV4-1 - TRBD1 CASSQGARTGLNTEAFF TGCGCCAGCAGCCAAGGAGCGAGGACAGGCTTGAACACTGAAGCTTTCTTT